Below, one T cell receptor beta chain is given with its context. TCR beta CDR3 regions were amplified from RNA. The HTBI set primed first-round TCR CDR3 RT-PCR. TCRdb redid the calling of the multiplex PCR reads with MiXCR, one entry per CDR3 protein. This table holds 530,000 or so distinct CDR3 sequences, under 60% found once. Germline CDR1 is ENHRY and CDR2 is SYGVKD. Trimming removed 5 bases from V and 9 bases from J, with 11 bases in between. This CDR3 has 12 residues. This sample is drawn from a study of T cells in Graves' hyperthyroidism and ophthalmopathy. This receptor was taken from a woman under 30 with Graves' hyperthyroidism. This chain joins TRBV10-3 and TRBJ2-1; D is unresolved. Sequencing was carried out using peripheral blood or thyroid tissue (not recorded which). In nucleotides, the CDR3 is TGTGCCATCAGTTCAGGCGGTAGTGAGCAGTTCTTC. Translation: CAISSGGSEQFF.